One and the same sample provided the 28 T cell receptor beta chains below, sequenced in a study of cytomegalovirus exposure and HLA in healthy donors. The PCR contained 60 Vbeta and 13 Jbeta primers. Method: immunoSEQ multiplex PCR; TCRdb's copy keeps in-frame clones and lacks some. The sample has about 20,000 clones, about 77% seen once. The source material was PBMCs. Source of these receptors: a man aged 55 to 70 in good health and CMV-seronegative.

The chain links TRBV11-3 to TRBJ2-7, with TRBD1 identical over 7 bases. Germline assignment: CDR1 SGHNT and CDR2 YENEEA. The CDR3 consists of 15 residues. Trimming cost V 1 base and J 1 base; bases outside gene matches: 4. The CDR3 reads CASSLGGTASYEQYF. The CDR3 DNA reads as TGTGCCAGCAGCTTAGGGGGGACAGCTTCCTACGAGCAGTACTTC.

The chain employs TRBV5-6 and TRBJ2-5, with TRBD2 identical over 14 bases. With 3 bases clipped from V and 0 bases from J, the junction kept 7 bases outside the gene matches. Looked up from germline, CDR1 is SGHDT and CDR2 is YYEEEE. The CDR3 runs to 18 residues. The CDR3 loop is CASSWGGLAGADQETQYF. DNA for the CDR3: TGTGCCAGCAGCTGGGGGGGACTAGCGGGGGCCGACCAAGAGACCCAGTACTTC.

This clone was found a few times. The gene calls are TRBV4-1 and TRBJ2-7, with 10 bases fitting TRBD2. Trimming took 0 bases from V and 6 from J; bases not matched to a gene: 5. The CDR3 is 15 residues long. In germline, CDR1 is MGHRA, CDR2 YSYEKL. DNA for the CDR3: TGCGCCAGCAGCCAAGAAAGCGGGAGGGCCTGCGAGCAGTACTTC. Translating it yields CASSQESGRACEQYF.

The chain is built from TRBV11-2 and TRBJ1-2; D is unresolved. Germline V gene data show CDR1 as SGHAT and CDR2 as FQNNGV. There are 16 residues in the CDR3. Between the trimmed V and J ends, which lost 5 bases and 7 bases, there was a span of 23 bases. The CDR3 bases are TGTGCCAGCAGCACTCGCTTATCCCGGGATGGTAGTGGCTACACCTTC. It translates to CASSTRLSRDGSGYTF.

V usage is TRBV19 and J usage is TRBJ2-1; TRBD2 agrees at 11 bases. Germline values: CDR1 LNHDA, CDR2 SQIVND (reference sequence). The J segment lost 6 bases and the V segment lost 4 bases, leaving 5 bases of the junction unmatched. This CDR3 comprises 15 residues. CDR3 DNA: TGTGCCAGTAGTAAGATAGCGGGGGGGGCCAATGAGCAGTTCTTC. Protein sequence: CASSKIAGGANEQFF.

This clone was counted a single time. This chain links TRBV30 with TRBJ2-3, with a weak D call TRBD2 (6 bases). The ends were cut back, 2 bases at V and 10 bases at J, with 13 bases in the middle. Germline loops: CDR1 GTSNPN, CDR2 SVGIG (reference sequence). This CDR3 comprises 12 residues. Written as DNA, the CDR3 is TGTGCCTGGAGTACACAGACGGGGGCGCAGTATTTT. Translated: CAWSTQTGAQYF. Variable domain in full (rest from reference TRBV30 and TRBJ2-3): SQTIHQWPATLVQPVGSPLSLECTVEGTSNPNLYWYRQAAGRGLQLLFYSVGIGQISSEVPQNLSASRPQDRQFILSSKKLLLSDSGFYLCAWSTQTGAQYFGPGTRLTVL.

The chain recombines TRBV6-5 with TRBJ2-5; D may be TRBD1 (6 bases). This CDR3 contains 13 residues. CDR1 and CDR2 from the germline V gene are MNHEY and SVGAGI. The V gene lost 6 bases and the J gene lost 5 bases, with 13 bases spanning the gap. DNA of the CDR3: TGTGCCAGCAGCAGACAGGAGCAGGAGACCCAGTACTTC. It encodes CASSRQEQETQYF.

The chain combines TRBV10-1 with TRBJ2-2; no clear D. V was clipped by 4 bases and J by 3 bases, with 9 bases between them. Looked up from germline, CDR1 is WNHNN and CDR2 is SYGVQD (reference sequence). The CDR3 length is 14 residues. CDR3 sequence (DNA): TGCGCCAGCAGTGCACGACAAGACACCGGGGAGCTGTTTTTT. It specifies CASSARQDTGELFF.

This chain links TRBV2 with TRBJ2-3; TRBD2 aligns across 9 bases. V lost 3 bases to trimming and J lost 4 bases; unmatched junction nucleotides: 5. Looked up from germline, CDR1 is SNHLY and CDR2 is FYNNEI. This CDR3 has 15 residues. The CDR3 spells CASSESLAGADTQYF. For the CDR3, the DNA is TGTGCCAGCAGTGAGAGTTTAGCGGGAGCAGATACGCAGTATTTT.

This rearrangement joins TRBV6-5 to TRBJ1-1; 7 bases align to TRBD1. The CDR3 is made up of 15 amino acids. With V trimmed by 2 bases and J by 4 bases, 7 bases remained unmatched. CDR1 is MNHEY, CDR2 SVGAGI, per germline. The CDR3: CASSYTTGRFTEAFF. Written as DNA, the CDR3 is TGTGCCAGCAGTTACACGACAGGGAGGTTCACTGAAGCTTTCTTT.

The V call is TRBV30, the J call TRBJ1-3; a weak D match, TRBD1 (5 bases). V was shortened by 4 bases and J by 4 bases, with 11 bases between the two germline ends. This CDR3 is built from 13 residues. CDR1 and CDR2 from the germline V gene are GTSNPN and SVGIG (reference sequence). CDR3 sequence: CAWTPGWGNTIYF. CDR3 DNA sequence: TGTGCCTGGACTCCAGGGTGGGGAAACACCATATATTTT.

The sample holds a few counts of this clone. The genes are TRBV7-9 and TRBJ2-7; D unresolved. V lost 5 bases and J 5 bases, leaving 7 bases between the germline ends. Germline V CDR1 and CDR2: SEHNR, FQNEAQ (reference sequence). This CDR3 region has 11 residues. The CDR3 DNA reads TGTGCCAGCAGCCGTACAGACGAGCAGTACTTC. It specifies CASSRTDEQYF.

The genes are TRBV5-1 and TRBJ2-6; 9 bases align to TRBD1. The junction had 3 bases not matched to a gene; V was cut back by 1 base and J by 1 base. The CDR3 contains 17 residues. Germline V lookup: CDR1 SGHRS, CDR2 YFSETQ. The DNA of the CDR3 is TGCGCCAGCAGCTTGTATGGACAGGGGTCTGGGGCCAACGTCCTGACTTTC. This gives the protein CASSLYGQGSGANVLTF.

The chain carries TRBV6-5 and TRBJ2-1; 8 bases agree with TRBD2. The junction had 3 bases not matched to a gene; V was cut back by 4 bases and J by 1 base. This CDR3 has 15 residues. Germline CDR1 MNHEY, CDR2 SVGAGI. CDR3 amino acids: CASSLPSGSYNEQFF. CDR3 sequence (DNA): TGTGCCAGCAGTTTGCCTAGCGGGTCCTACAATGAGCAGTTCTTC.

This chain links TRBV5-1 with TRBJ2-7, with 11 bases fitting TRBD1. Unmatched junction bases numbered 2, after V lost 4 bases and J lost 2 bases. The length of the CDR3 is 14 residues. Germline V gene data show CDR1 as SGHRS and CDR2 as YFSETQ. The CDR3 loop reads CASSPGQGAYEQYF. For the CDR3, the DNA is TGCGCCAGCAGCCCGGGACAGGGGGCCTACGAGCAGTACTTC. The full variable domain, rest sourced from reference TRBV5-1 and TRBJ2-7, is KAGVTQTPRYLIKTRGQQVTLSCSPISGHRSVSWYQQTPGQGLQFLFEYFSETQRNKGNFPGRFSGRQFSNSRSEMNVSTLELGDSALYLCASSPGQGAYEQYFGPGTRLTVT.

This clone was recorded only once. A junction end diverges from the germline sequence, so it may reflect a read error. The chain links TRBV5-1 to TRBJ2-3, with D possibly matching TRBD2 (5 bases). The CDR3 is 16 amino acids. From germline, CDR1 is SGHRS and CDR2 YFSETQ. The CDR3 protein is CARSSDGRRSTDTQYF. The CDR3 DNA sequence: TGCGCCCGCAGCTCGGACGGGCGGAGGAGCACAGATACGCAGTATTTT.

V usage is TRBV12-5 and J usage is TRBJ2-3; maybe TRBD2 (6 bases). Trimming took 7 bases from V and 0 from J, leaving 20 bases between them. This CDR3 region has 17 residues. The germline CDR1 and CDR2 sequences are LGHNT and FRNRAP. CDR3 protein: CASASAPGGGSTDTQYF. CDR3 DNA: TGTGCTAGTGCTTCGGCTCCGGGTGGGGGGAGCACAGATACGCAGTATTTT.

This chain connects TRBV6-5 to TRBJ2-7, with 10 nucleotides matching TRBD2. Germline CDR1 is MNHEY and CDR2 is SVGAGI. The CDR3 is 16 amino acids. Trimming at V came to 2 bases and at J to 3 bases, leaving 7 bases not matched to a gene. The CDR3 sequence: CASSYDGLAENYEQYF. The CDR3, as DNA: TGTGCCAGCAGTTACGACGGACTAGCGGAGAACTACGAGCAGTACTTC.

CDR3 loop: CASSQTGFPGNTIYF. For the CDR3, the DNA is TGTGCCAGCAGTCAGACAGGGTTCCCTGGAAACACCATATATTTT. The chain couples TRBV2 to TRBJ1-3, with 7 positions matching TRBD1. Germline lookup yields CDR1 SNHLY and CDR2 FYNNEI. The CDR3 loop spans 15 amino acids. The junction had 6 bases not matched to a gene; V was cut back by 5 bases and J by 2 bases.

CDR3: CASSLGTRYEQYF. Written as DNA, the CDR3 is TGTGCCAGCAGCTTAGGGACACGCTACGAGCAGTACTTC. The chain employs TRBV7-6 and TRBJ2-7, with a tentative D call TRBD1 (5 bases). Germline loops: CDR1 SGHVS, CDR2 FNYEAQ. CDR3 length equals 13 residues. Trimming took off 1 base at V and 3 bases at J, with 7 bases between the two ends.

V and J are TRBV6-1 and TRBJ2-3; tentatively, D is TRBD1 (5 bases). This CDR3 has 13 amino acids. V was clipped by 8 bases and J by 5 bases, with 14 bases between them. Germline V gene sequence: CDR1 MNHNS, CDR2 SASEGT. Here the CDR3 DNA reads TGTGCCAGCGTCAGGGTTAGAGGAGATACGCAGTATTTT. Translated: CASVRVRGDTQYF.

The gene calls are TRBV30 and TRBJ2-3, with a weak D call TRBD1 (6 bases). Germline V CDR1 and CDR2: GTSNPN, SVGIG (reference sequence). V lost 2 bases and J 5 bases, leaving 8 bases between the germline ends. The CDR3 covers 12 residues. CDR3 loop: CAWSRTEDTQYF. CDR3 coding DNA: TGTGCCTGGAGTCGGACAGAAGATACGCAGTATTTT.

With respect to this clone: This sample includes further DNA sequences coding for the same CDR3. The chain carries TRBV7-6 and TRBJ2-2, with TRBD2 matching over 11 bases. CDR1 SGHVS and CDR2 FNYEAQ come from the germline V gene. The CDR3 spans 18 residues. Germline trimming cut 1 base from V and 2 bases from J; bases unmatched to any gene: 6. CDR3 residues: CASSLEVLAGDNTGELFF. CDR3 bases: TGTGCCAGCAGCTTAGAAGTACTAGCGGGGGATAACACCGGGGAGCTGTTTTTT.

The chain carries TRBV18 and TRBJ2-7; D is perhaps TRBD1 (5 bases). The CDR3 contains 12 residues. The germline V gene encodes CDR1 KGHSH and CDR2 LQKENI. Deletions cut 3 bases from V and 3 bases from J, with 6 bases between. Here the CDR3 reads CASSPDSYEQYF. CDR3 DNA sequence: TGTGCCAGCTCACCCGACAGCTACGAGCAGTACTTC.

The chain links TRBV9 to TRBJ2-7, with D tentatively TRBD1 (5 bases). Germline assignment: CDR1 SGDLS and CDR2 YYNGEE. Trimming took off 3 bases at V and 2 bases at J, with 12 bases between the two ends. The length of the CDR3 is 14 residues. CDR3 residues: CASSADWGPYEQYF. CDR3 DNA sequence: TGTGCCAGCAGCGCAGACTGGGGCCCCTACGAGCAGTACTTC.

The genes are TRBV7-3 and TRBJ2-2; D unresolved. Germline values: CDR1 SGHTA, CDR2 FQGTGA. V lost 4 bases and J 6 bases, leaving 9 bases between the germline ends. CDR3 length: 13 amino acids. As DNA, the CDR3 is TGTGCCAGCAGCTCCCTCGACTCCGGGGAGCTGTTTTTT. This codes for CASSSLDSGELFF.

The chain recombines TRBV27 with TRBJ2-7; 8 nucleotides align to TRBD2. Per the germline V gene, CDR1 is MNHEY and CDR2 is SMNVEV (reference sequence). The CDR3 extends over 14 amino acids. J lost 5 bases, V lost 4 bases, and 7 bases had no gene match. The CDR3 sequence is CASSSSGSLNEQYF. The DNA for the CDR3 is TGTGCCAGCAGTTCCAGCGGGAGTTTAAACGAGCAGTACTTC.

This sequence joins TRBV18 and TRBJ2-5, with 11 bases aligning to TRBD2. The germline CDR1 and CDR2 sequences are KGHSH and LQKENI. V gave up 3 bases and J gave up 0 bases; unmatched junction bases: 6. CDR3 size: 17 residues. The DNA for the CDR3 is TGTGCCAGCTCACCCCCTGGGACTAGCGGCCACCAAGAGACCCAGTACTTC. Protein: CASSPPGTSGHQETQYF.